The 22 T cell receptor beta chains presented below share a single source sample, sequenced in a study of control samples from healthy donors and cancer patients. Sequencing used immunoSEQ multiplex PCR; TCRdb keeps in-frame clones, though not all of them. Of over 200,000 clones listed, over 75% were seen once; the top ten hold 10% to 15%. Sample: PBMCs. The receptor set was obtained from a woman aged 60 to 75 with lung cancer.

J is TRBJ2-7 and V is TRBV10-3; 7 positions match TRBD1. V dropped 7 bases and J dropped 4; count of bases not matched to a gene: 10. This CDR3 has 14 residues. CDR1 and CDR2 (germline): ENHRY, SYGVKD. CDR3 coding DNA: TGTGCCATCAATGCGGTCCCAGGGGGTTACGAGCAGTACTTC. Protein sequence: CAINAVPGGYEQYF.

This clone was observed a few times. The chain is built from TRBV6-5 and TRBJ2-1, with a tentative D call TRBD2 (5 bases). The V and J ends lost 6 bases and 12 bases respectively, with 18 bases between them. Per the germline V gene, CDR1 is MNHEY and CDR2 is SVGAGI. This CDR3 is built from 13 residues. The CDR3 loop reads CASSSPGGIGQFF. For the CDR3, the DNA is TGTGCCAGCAGCTCCCCCGGAGGTATAGGGCAGTTCTTC.

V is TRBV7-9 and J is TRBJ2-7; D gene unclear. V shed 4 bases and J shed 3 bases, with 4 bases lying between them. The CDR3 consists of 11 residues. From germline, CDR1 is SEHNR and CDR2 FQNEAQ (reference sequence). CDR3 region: CASSSIYEQYF. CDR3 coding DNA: TGTGCCAGCAGCTCCATCTACGAGCAGTACTTC.

CDR3 bases: TGTGCCAGCAGAGGGGGTGGCTATAATTCACCCCTCCACTTT. It is translated as CASRGGGYNSPLHF. The V call is TRBV3-1 (or the pseudogene TRBV3-2), the J call TRBJ1-6; TRBD1 is a possible D gene (6 bases). The CDR3 sequence is 14 residues long. The V gene lost 6 bases and the J gene lost 3 bases, with 9 bases spanning the gap. Germline CDR1 reads LGHDT; CDR2 reads YNNKEL (reference sequence).

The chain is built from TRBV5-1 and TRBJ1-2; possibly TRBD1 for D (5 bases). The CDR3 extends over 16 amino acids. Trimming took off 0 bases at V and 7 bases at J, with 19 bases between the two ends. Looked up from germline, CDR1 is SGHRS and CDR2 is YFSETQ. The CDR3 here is CASSLAGGQSLGGYTF. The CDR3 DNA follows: TGCGCCAGCAGCTTGGCGGGCGGACAATCCCTAGGTGGCTACACCTTC.

The chain's CDR3 is CASSVRGRTEAFF. CDR3 DNA: TGTGCCAGCAGTGTGAGGGGGCGGACTGAAGCTTTCTTT. This chain links TRBV2 with TRBJ1-1; 7 nucleotides line up with TRBD1. Germline V gene sequence: CDR1 SNHLY, CDR2 FYNNEI. Trimming cost V 4 bases and J 5 bases; bases outside gene matches: 4. The CDR3 totals 13 residues.

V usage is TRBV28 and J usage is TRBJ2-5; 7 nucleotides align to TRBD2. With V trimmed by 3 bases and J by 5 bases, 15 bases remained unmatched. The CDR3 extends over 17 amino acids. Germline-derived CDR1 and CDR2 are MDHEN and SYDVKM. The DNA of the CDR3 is TGTGCCAGCAGTTTCAATCCCTTGGGCGGGAGTACGGAGACCCAGTACTTC. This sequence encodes CASSFNPLGGSTETQYF.

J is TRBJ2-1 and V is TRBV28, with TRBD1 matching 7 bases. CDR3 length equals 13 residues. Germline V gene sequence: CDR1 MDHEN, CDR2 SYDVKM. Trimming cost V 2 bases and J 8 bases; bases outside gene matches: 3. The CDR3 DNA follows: TGTGCCAGCAGTTTAGGACAGGAGGATGAGCAGTTCTTC. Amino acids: CASSLGQEDEQFF.

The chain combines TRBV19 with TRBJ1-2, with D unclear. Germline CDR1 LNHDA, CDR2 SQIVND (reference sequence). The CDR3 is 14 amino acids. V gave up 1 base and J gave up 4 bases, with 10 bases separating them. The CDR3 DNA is TGTGCCAGTAGTATAGGCGACATTAGCTATGGCTACACCTTC. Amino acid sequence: CASSIGDISYGYTF. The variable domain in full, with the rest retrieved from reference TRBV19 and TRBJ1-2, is DGGITQSPKYLFRKEGQNVTLSCEQNLNHDAMYWYRQDPGQGLRLIYYSQIVNDFQKGDIAEGYSVSREKKESFPLTVTSAQKNPTAFYLCASSIGDISYGYTFGSGTRLTVV.

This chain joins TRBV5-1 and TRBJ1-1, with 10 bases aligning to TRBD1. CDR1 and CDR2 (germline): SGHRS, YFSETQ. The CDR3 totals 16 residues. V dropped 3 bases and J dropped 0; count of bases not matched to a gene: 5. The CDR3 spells CASSSGQGGMNTEAFF. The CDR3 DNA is TGCGCCAGCAGCTCCGGACAGGGGGGGATGAACACTGAAGCTTTCTTT.

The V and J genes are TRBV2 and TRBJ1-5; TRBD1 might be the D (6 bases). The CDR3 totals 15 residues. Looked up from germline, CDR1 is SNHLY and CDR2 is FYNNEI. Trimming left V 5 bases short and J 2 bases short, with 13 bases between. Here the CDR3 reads CASSPDRHGNQPQHF. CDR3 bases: TGTGCCAGCAGTCCGGACAGACACGGCAATCAGCCCCAGCATTTT.

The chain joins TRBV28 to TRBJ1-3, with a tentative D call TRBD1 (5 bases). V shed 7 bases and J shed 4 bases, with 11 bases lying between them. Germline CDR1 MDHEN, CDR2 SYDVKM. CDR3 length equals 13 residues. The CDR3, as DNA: TGTGCCAGCACGACAGTTCTCGGAAACACCATATATTTT. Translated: CASTTVLGNTIYF.

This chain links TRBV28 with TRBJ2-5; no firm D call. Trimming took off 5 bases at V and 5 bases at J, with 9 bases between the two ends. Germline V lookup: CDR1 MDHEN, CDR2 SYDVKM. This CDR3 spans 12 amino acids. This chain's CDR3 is CASSPVRETQYF. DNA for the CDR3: TGTGCCAGCAGTCCGGTTAGGGAGACCCAGTACTTC. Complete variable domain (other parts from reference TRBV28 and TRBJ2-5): DVKVTQSSRYLVKRTGEKVFLECVQDMDHENMFWYRQDPGLGLRLIYFSYDVKMKEKGDIPEGYSVSREKKERFSLILESASTNQTSMYLCASSPVRETQYFGPGTRLLVL.

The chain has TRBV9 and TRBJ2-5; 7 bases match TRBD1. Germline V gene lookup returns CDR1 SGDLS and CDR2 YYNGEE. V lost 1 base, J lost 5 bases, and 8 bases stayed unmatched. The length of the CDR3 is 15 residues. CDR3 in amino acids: CASSVRDRALETQYF. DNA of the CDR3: TGTGCCAGCAGCGTAAGAGACAGGGCATTGGAGACCCAGTACTTC.

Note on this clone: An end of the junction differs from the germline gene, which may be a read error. The CDR3: CASTLFLGTSAGEQYF. The CDR3 DNA sequence: TGTGCCAGCACCTTGTTTCTGGGGACTAGCGCAGGCGAGCAGTACTTC. The gene calls are TRBV5-5 and TRBJ2-7, with 10 bases lining up with TRBD2. The CDR3 has 16 amino acids. Per germline, CDR1 SGHKS and CDR2 YYEKEE (reference sequence).

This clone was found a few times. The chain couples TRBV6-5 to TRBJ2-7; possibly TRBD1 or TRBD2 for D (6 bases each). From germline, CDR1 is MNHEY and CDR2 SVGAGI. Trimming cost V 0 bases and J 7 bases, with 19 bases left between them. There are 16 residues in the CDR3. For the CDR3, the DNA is TGTGCCAGCAGTTACTCGGGTCCGGGGGCGTCGGAGGAGCAGTACTTC. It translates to CASSYSGPGASEEQYF.

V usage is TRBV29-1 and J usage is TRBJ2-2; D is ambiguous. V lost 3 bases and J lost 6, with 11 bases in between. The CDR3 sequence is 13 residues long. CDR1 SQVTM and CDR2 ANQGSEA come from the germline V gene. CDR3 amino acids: CSVDISGAGELFF. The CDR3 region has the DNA TGCAGCGTTGACATTTCGGGCGCCGGGGAGCTGTTTTTT.

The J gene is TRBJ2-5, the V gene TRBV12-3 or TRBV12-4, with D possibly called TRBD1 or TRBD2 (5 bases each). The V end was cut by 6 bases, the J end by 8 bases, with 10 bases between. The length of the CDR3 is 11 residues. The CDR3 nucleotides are TGTGCCAGCAGCACGGGACGTACCCAGTACTTC. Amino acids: CASSTGRTQYF.

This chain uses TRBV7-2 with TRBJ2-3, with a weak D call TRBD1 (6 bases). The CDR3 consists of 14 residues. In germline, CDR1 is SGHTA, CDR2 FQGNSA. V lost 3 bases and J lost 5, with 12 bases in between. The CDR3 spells CASSFYPGQDTQYF. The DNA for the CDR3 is TGTGCCAGCAGCTTTTACCCGGGACAAGATACGCAGTATTTT. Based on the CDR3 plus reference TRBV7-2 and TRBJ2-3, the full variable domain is GAGVSQSPSNKVTEKGKDVELRCDPISGHTALYWYRQSLGQGLEFLIYFQGNSAPDKSGLPSDRFSAERTGGSVSTLTIQRTQQEDSAVYLCASSFYPGQDTQYFGPGTRLTVL.

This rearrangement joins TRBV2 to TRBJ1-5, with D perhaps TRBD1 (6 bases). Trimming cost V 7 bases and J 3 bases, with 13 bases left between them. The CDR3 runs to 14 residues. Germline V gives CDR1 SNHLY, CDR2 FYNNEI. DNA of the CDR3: TGTGCCAGCAACAGGGACCAGCTCAATCAGCCCCAGCATTTT. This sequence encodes CASNRDQLNQPQHF.

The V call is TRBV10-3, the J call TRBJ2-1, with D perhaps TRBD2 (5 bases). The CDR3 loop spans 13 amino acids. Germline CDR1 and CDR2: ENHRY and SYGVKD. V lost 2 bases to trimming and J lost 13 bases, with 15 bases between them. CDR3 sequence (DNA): TGTGCCATCAGTGAGGGGTACTTACGGGAACAGTTCTTC. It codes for CAISEGYLREQFF.

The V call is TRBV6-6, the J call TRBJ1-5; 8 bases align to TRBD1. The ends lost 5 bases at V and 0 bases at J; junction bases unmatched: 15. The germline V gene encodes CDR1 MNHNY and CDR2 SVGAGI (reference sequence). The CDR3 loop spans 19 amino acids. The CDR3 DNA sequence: TGTGCCAGCAGTCCCGACGGGGGGGACAGGAAGTATAGCAATCAGCCCCAGCATTTT. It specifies CASSPDGGDRKYSNQPQHF.